This T cell receptor (beta chain) was sequenced in a study of blood T cell repertoires in COVID-19. Across the study: From the United States, Italy and Spain came samples of acute and convalescent COVID-19. PBMCs, B-cell-depleted T cells, or T cells provided the cDNA or gDNA that made up the material.

The CDR3 has 13 amino acids. Germline CDR1 and CDR2: SGHRS and YFSETQ. The V gene lost 1 base and the J gene lost 8 bases, with 10 bases spanning the gap. Per the original methods: Amplification with reference gene primers provided the estimates of nucleated cell counts. This table comes from immunoSEQ multiplex PCR, and its TCRdb copy is limited to in-frame clones, with some not included. That table furnishes V, J and clone size, whereas the DNA furnished D and trimming. The sample lists roughly 140,000 clones, more than 80% occurring once. This sequence originates from an elderly woman in a cohort sampled during active or convalescent COVID-19. The chain recombines TRBV5-1 with TRBJ1-5, with D possibly being TRBD1 (5 bases). The sequencing input was peripheral blood. The CDR3 sequence: CASSLQGGEPQHF. DNA for the CDR3: TGCGCCAGCAGCTTGCAGGGAGGGGAGCCCCAGCATTTT.